Listed here are 18 T cell receptor beta chains from one sample, sequenced in a study of PD-L1 blockade in urothelial cancer. Data came from immunoSEQ multiplex PCR; TCRdb stores just in-frame clones and leaves some out. The sample has about 84,000 clones, around nine tenths seen once. Specimen: PBMCs, collected around atezolizumab (anti-PD-L1) treatment. These receptors all come from a man aged 55 to 70 with urothelial cancer.

This clone is a singleton in its sample. This chain uses TRBV5-1 with TRBJ2-2; D ambiguous. The V end lost 1 base, the J end lost 3 bases, and 7 bases lay between the germline ends. Germline values: CDR1 SGHRS, CDR2 YFSETQ. The CDR3 totals 14 residues. The CDR3 loop reads CASSLNTDTGELFF. Written as DNA, the CDR3 is TGCGCCAGCAGCTTGAACACAGACACCGGGGAGCTGTTTTTT.

This clone has more than one count but fewer than ten. The junction shows a germline mismatch at one end, possibly a read error. The V and J genes are TRBV2 and TRBJ1-2; the D gene is possibly TRBD1 (5 bases). CDR3 length: 13 residues. Germline V lookup: CDR1 SNHLY, CDR2 FYNNEI. The chain's CDR3 is CASSEGQGRVYAF. In nucleotides, the CDR3 is TGTGCCAGCAGTGAAGGGCAGGGCCGGGTTTATGCCTTC.

V usage is TRBV7-6 and J usage is TRBJ2-3, with 8 bases aligning to TRBD2. The CDR3 contains 17 residues. Trimming at V came to 5 bases and at J to 4 bases, leaving 14 bases not matched to a gene. CDR1 is SGHVS, CDR2 FNYEAQ, per germline. The CDR3 DNA sequence: TGTGCCAGCAGCGAGAAGGCCCAACGGGGGGGTCCAGATACGCAGTATTTT. The encoded protein is CASSEKAQRGGPDTQYF. The whole variable domain, remainder taken from reference TRBV7-6 and TRBJ2-3, is GAGVSQSPRYKVTKRGQDVALRCDPISGHVSLYWYRQALGQGPEFLTYFNYEAQQDKSGLPNDRFSAERPEGSISTLTIQRTEQRDSAMYRCASSEKAQRGGPDTQYFGPGTRLTVL.

J is TRBJ1-5 and V is TRBV2; 12 bases fit TRBD1. J lost 9 bases, V lost 6 bases, and 6 bases had no gene match. The CDR3 extends over 14 amino acids. Germline values: CDR1 SNHLY, CDR2 FYNNEI. The CDR3 spells CASSSGTGGRPQHF. CDR3 bases: TGTGCCAGCAGCTCCGGGACAGGGGGCCGGCCCCAGCATTTT.

The chain has TRBV2 and TRBJ2-2, with 7 nucleotides matching TRBD1. Per the germline V gene, CDR1 is SNHLY and CDR2 is FYNNEI. CDR3 length: 14 residues. V lost 5 bases to trimming and J lost 4 bases; unmatched junction nucleotides: 4. DNA for the CDR3: TGTGCCAGCAGTCCGGGACAGAGCACCGGGGAGCTGTTTTTT. It translates to CASSPGQSTGELFF.

The genes are TRBV5-1 and TRBJ1-2; tentatively, D is TRBD1 (6 bases). The CDR3 runs 13 residues. V lost 4 bases, J lost 3 bases, and 10 bases lay in between. CDR1 SGHRS and CDR2 YFSETQ come from the germline V gene. Written as DNA, the CDR3 is TGCGCCAGCAGCCCGGACAGCGACTATGGCTACACCTTC. Translated, it gives CASSPDSDYGYTF.

The V and J genes are TRBV2 and TRBJ2-3, with 9 bases aligning to TRBD2. V lost 3 bases, J lost 5 bases, and 6 bases stayed unmatched. The CDR3 contains 15 residues. In germline, CDR1 is SNHLY, CDR2 FYNNEI. The DNA of the CDR3 is TGTGCCAGCAGTGAGGCGCGGGGGGGCATAGATACGCAGTATTTT. The encoded protein is CASSEARGGIDTQYF.

The chain carries TRBV11-2 and TRBJ1-3, with D uncertain. Germline values: CDR1 SGHAT, CDR2 FQNNGV. Trimming cost V 5 bases and J 1 base, with 15 bases left between them. The CDR3 is 16 amino acids. Here the CDR3 reads CASSRGRGGSGNTIYF. The CDR3 nucleotides are TGTGCCAGCAGCCGTGGACGAGGAGGATCTGGAAACACCATATATTTT.

The V gene is TRBV7-9, the J gene TRBJ1-1, with 7 bases fitting TRBD1. The CDR3 covers 14 residues. Looked up from germline, CDR1 is SEHNR and CDR2 is FQNEAQ (reference sequence). The V segment lost 5 bases and the J segment 4 bases; nucleotides outside the gene matches: 7. CDR3 region: CASSVRQGSTEAFF. CDR3 coding DNA: TGTGCCAGCAGCGTCAGACAGGGATCCACTGAAGCTTTCTTT.

The chain joins TRBV27 to TRBJ2-5; maybe TRBD1 (5 bases). The CDR3 runs 14 residues. V lost 3 bases and J lost 4, with 12 bases in between. Germline-derived CDR1 and CDR2 are MNHEY and SMNVEV (reference sequence). CDR3 nucleotide sequence: TGTGCCAGCAGTTTGGTAGGGGAAATAGAGACCCAGTACTTC. The encoded protein is CASSLVGEIETQYF.

V usage is TRBV19 and J usage is TRBJ1-5; 7 bases map to TRBD1. The trim removed 6 bases at V and 2 bases at J, leaving 16 bases unmatched. In germline, CDR1 is LNHDA, CDR2 SQIVND (reference sequence). CDR3 size: 18 residues. CDR3 DNA sequence: TGTGCCAGTAGGAACCGGGACAGCCGAGGGATTGGCAATCAGCCCCAGCATTTT. Amino acids: CASRNRDSRGIGNQPQHF.

This chain joins TRBV28 and TRBJ1-2; 8 positions agree with TRBD1. Germline trimming cut 9 bases from V and 4 bases from J; bases unmatched to any gene: 13. The CDR3 loop spans 15 amino acids. Germline CDR1 reads MDHEN; CDR2 reads SYDVKM. CDR3 amino acids: CASRPRTGYPYGYTF. The CDR3 nucleotides read TGTGCCAGTAGGCCGAGGACAGGGTACCCCTATGGCTACACCTTC.

The rearrangement links TRBV5-4 to TRBJ2-7; 10 bases match TRBD2. The CDR3 consists of 15 residues. V lost 4 bases, J lost 5 bases, and 9 bases stayed unmatched. In germline, CDR1 is SGHNT, CDR2 YYREEE (reference sequence). CDR3 residues: CASSPSGSKYHEQYF. The DNA for the CDR3 is TGTGCCAGCAGCCCTAGCGGGAGCAAGTACCACGAGCAGTACTTC.

The gene calls are TRBV10-1 and TRBJ1-5; possibly TRBD1 for D (5 bases). Deletions cut 4 bases from V and 0 bases from J, with 10 bases between. Germline V lookup: CDR1 WNHNN, CDR2 SYGVQD (reference sequence). The CDR3 loop spans 15 amino acids. Here the CDR3 reads CASSGGEDSNQPQHF. CDR3 coding DNA: TGCGCCAGCAGTGGGGGCGAAGATAGCAATCAGCCCCAGCATTTT.

This clone was seen once. The CDR3 DNA reads TGTGCCAGCACTTCCGGGTACGAGCAGTACTTC. As protein: CASTSGYEQYF. The chain is built from TRBV7-6 and TRBJ2-7; no clear D. The germline CDR1 and CDR2 sequences are SGHVS and FNYEAQ. Trimming pared 7 bases from V and 4 bases from J, leaving 8 bases between. The CDR3 totals 11 residues.

CDR3 DNA sequence: TGTGCCAGCAGGGGTTCCGGGACTTCATCCTACGAGCAGTACTTC. It specifies CASRGSGTSSYEQYF. The chain carries TRBV6-6 and TRBJ2-7; weak D call: TRBD2 (6 bases). Germline loops: CDR1 MNHNY, CDR2 SVGAGI (reference sequence). There are 15 residues in the CDR3. V was trimmed by 6 bases and J by 1 base, leaving 16 bases between them.

The genes are TRBV28 and TRBJ2-7, with 10 bases identical to TRBD2. Germline V gene sequence: CDR1 MDHEN, CDR2 SYDVKM. Unmatched junction bases numbered 5, after V lost 5 bases and J lost 1 base. CDR3 size: 15 residues. The CDR3 reads CASSASGRRSYEQYF. The DNA for the CDR3 is TGTGCCAGCAGTGCTAGCGGGAGAAGGTCCTACGAGCAGTACTTC.

The rearrangement joins TRBV14 to TRBJ1-2; no reliable D call. This CDR3 region has 13 residues. Trimming cost V 1 base and J 8 bases, with 11 bases left between them. CDR1 and CDR2 (germline): SGHDN, FVKESK. This chain's CDR3 is CASSQVIARGYTF. The DNA for the CDR3 is TGTGCCAGCAGCCAAGTTATCGCCAGGGGCTACACCTTC.